What follows describes a single TCR beta chain. Its antigen is unidentified. Two oligonucleotides, mixed equimolar, formed the beta constant-region primer covering TRBC1 and TRBC2. Ligated cDNA was amplified by four rounds of PCR with nested alpha and beta constant-region primers and SP2. In TCRdb, the UMI-ligation and nested PCR reads were re-called with MiXCR into one record per CDR3 protein. The sample includes 30,000 to 40,000 distinct CDR3 sequences, less than 20% of them seen just once. EMRA cells were CD45RA+CD27-, and effector memory cells CD45RA-CD27-. These data are taken from a study of naive and memory T cell subsets. Germline V gene data show CDR1 as SGDLS and CDR2 as YYNGEE. J was trimmed by 6 bases and V by 4 bases; bases with no gene match: 13. The CDR3 is made up of 15 amino acids. The study, taken as a whole, reports: Over 90% of naive TCR sequences appeared only once, unlike memory subsets.

Specimen: effector memory CD4+ T cells from blood. Subset given: effector memory, CD45RA- CD27-. The J gene is TRBJ2-7, the V gene TRBV9; 7 bases match TRBD2. The receptor was derived from a human donor in good health. CDR3 in amino acids: CASSLQPKGRGEQYF. CDR3 bases: TGTGCCAGCAGCCTTCAACCGAAGGGGAGGGGCGAGCAGTACTTC.